The rows below give T cell receptor beta chains drawn from one sample of a study of PD-1 blockade in classical Hodgkin lymphoma. Some clones are missing from TCRdb's copy, which holds only in-frame ones; the method was immunoSEQ multiplex PCR. The sample has about 7,800 clones, 65% to 80% seen once; the top ten hold 30% to 45%. This specimen consisted of CD8+ T cells from blood, obtained before the fourth cycle of nivolumab. The receptors come from a human donor with classical Hodgkin lymphoma. Each CDR3 is given with its conserved first and last residue. The order of the fields is clone size, V gene, D gene, J gene, CDR3 protein, CDR3 DNA. D genes are given only for firm matches. Rows may omit the clone size; those that give it use once, few, many or a size class.

>-|TRBV27|TRBD1|TRBJ2-7
CASRGTGDHEQYF
TGTGCCAGCCGAGGGACAGGGGACCACGAGCAGTACTTC
>-|TRBV27|TRBD2|TRBJ2-7
CASSVAGSSYEQYF
TGTGCCAGCAGTGTAGCGGGAAGCTCCTACGAGCAGTACTTC
>-|TRBV27|-|TRBJ1-1
CASSLRVPLINTEAFF
TGTGCCAGCAGTTTAAGGGTACCTCTAATTAACACTGAAGCTTTCTTT
>-|TRBV5-4|-|TRBJ2-5
CASRRDPARTQYF
TGTGCCAGCCGGCGGGACCCAGCCCGGACCCAGTACTTC
>few|TRBV18|-|TRBJ1-6
CASSRGAGSSYNSPLHF
TGTGCCAGCTCACGAGGTGCAGGGAGCTCCTATAATTCACCCCTCCACTTT
>-|TRBV9|TRBD2|TRBJ2-7
CASSVESGMSSYEQYF
TGTGCCAGCAGCGTAGAAAGCGGGATGAGCTCCTACGAGCAGTACTTC
>once|TRBV6-6|-|TRBJ2-7
CASSWRHSYEQYF
TGTGCCAGCAGTTGGCGTCACTCCTACGAGCAGTACTTC
>medium-sized|TRBV5-1|-|TRBJ2-7
CASSLVGRHYEQYF
TGTGCCAGCAGCTTGGTGGGACGGCACTACGAGCAGTACTTC
>few|TRBV2|-|TRBJ2-7
CATATPSYEQYF
TGTGCCACCGCAACCCCTTCCTACGAGCAGTACTTC
>-|TRBV9|-|TRBJ1-1
CASSVDRAGAEAFF
TGTGCCAGCAGCGTAGACAGGGCGGGCGCTGAAGCTTTCTTT
>-|TRBV5-8|-|TRBJ2-2
CASSPALRVKPGELFF
TGTGCCAGCAGCCCCGCTTTGCGGGTGAAACCCGGGGAGCTGTTTTTT
>-|TRBV7-2|-|TRBJ2-7
CASSPGSYEQYF
TGTGCCAGCAGCCCTGGCTCCTACGAGCAGTACTTC
>-|TRBV19|TRBD1|TRBJ2-7
CASSIGTGGDEQYF
TGTGCCAGTAGTATTGGGACAGGGGGCGACGAGCAGTACTTC
>-|TRBV5-4|TRBD2|TRBJ2-7
CASSLEGGTSYEQYF
TGTGCCAGCAGCTTGGAGGGCGGGACTAGCTACGAGCAGTACTTC
>-|TRBV11-1|-|TRBJ2-7
CASSQMGIAPHEQYF
TGTGCCAGCAGCCAGATGGGCATTGCCCCTCACGAGCAGTACTTC
>-|TRBV4-2|-|TRBJ1-5
CASSQKKTVTGNQPQHF
TGTGCCAGCAGCCAAAAAAAGACCGTAACCGGTAATCAGCCCCAGCATTTT
>-|TRBV21-1|-|TRBJ2-7
CASSKERFSYEQYF
TGTGCCAGCAGCAAAGAGCGCTTCTCCTACGAGCAGTACTTC
>-|TRBV15|TRBD1|TRBJ2-2
CATSRGQGDTGELFF
TGTGCCACCAGCAGAGGACAGGGGGACACCGGGGAGCTGTTTTTT
>-|TRBV5-6|TRBD1|TRBJ2-7
CASKSWRGTGSYEQYF
TGTGCCAGCAAATCGTGGAGGGGGACAGGATCCTACGAGCAGTACTTC
>-|TRBV15|-|TRBJ1-4
CATSRGGAGEKLFF
TGTGCCACCAGCAGAGGAGGGGCTGGGGAAAAACTGTTTTTT
>-|TRBV6-6|-|TRBJ1-6
CASRQTRDSPLHF
TGTGCCAGCAGACAAACCAGGGATTCACCCCTCCACTTT
>once|TRBV11-1|TRBD1|TRBJ1-1
CASSRDSMNTEAFF
TGTGCCAGCAGCCGGGACAGCATGAACACTGAAGCTTTCTTT
>-|TRBV11-1|-|TRBJ2-7
CASSSAYEQYF
TGTGCCAGCAGCTCAGCTTACGAGCAGTACTTC
>-|TRBV5-4|-|TRBJ2-3
CASSPGGSVTSTDTQYF
TGTGCCAGCAGCCCGGGCGGTAGCGTAACTAGCACAGATACGCAGTATTTT
>-|TRBV5-6|-|TRBJ2-1
CASSLYLEGPSSYNEQFF
TGTGCCAGCAGCTTGTATCTGGAGGGGCCGAGCTCCTACAATGAGCAGTTCTTC
>-|TRBV9|TRBD2|TRBJ2-3
CASSLTSGMGSDTQYF
TGTGCCAGCAGCTTAACTAGCGGGATGGGGTCAGATACGCAGTATTTT
>-|TRBV2|-|TRBJ1-2
CASRRTVHQANYGYTF
TGTGCCAGCAGAAGGACGGTACATCAAGCTAACTATGGCTACACCTTC
>-|TRBV19|-|TRBJ2-7
CASSSGYEQYF
TGTGCCAGTAGTTCTGGGTACGAGCAGTACTTC
>once|TRBV29-1|-|TRBJ1-1
CSVEDEGPFGAFF
TGCAGCGTTGAAGACGAAGGCCCCTTCGGAGCTTTCTTT
>-|TRBV4-3|TRBD2|TRBJ2-7
CASSQVSAGDDQSYEQYF
TGCGCCAGCAGCCAAGTTTCAGCGGGAGATGATCAGTCCTACGAGCAGTACTTC
>-|TRBV5-1|-|TRBJ2-1
CASSYRVHNEQFF
TGCGCCAGCAGCTACAGGGTCCACAATGAGCAGTTCTTC
>-|TRBV5-5|TRBD2|TRBJ2-3
CASSHAGLAGGPDTQYF
TGTGCCAGCAGCCACGCGGGGCTAGCGGGGGGGCCGGATACGCAGTATTTT
>-|TRBV25-1|TRBD2|TRBJ2-1
CASSVNTASGSLYNEQFF
TGTGCCAGCAGTGTGAACACCGCTAGCGGGAGTTTGTACAATGAGCAGTTCTTC
>few|TRBV6-5|-|TRBJ1-1
CASSHKAGVEAFF
TGTGCCAGCAGCCACAAGGCAGGGGTTGAAGCTTTCTTT
>-|TRBV10-3|-|TRBJ2-5
CAIIRGQDQETQYF
TGTGCCATCATCCGAGGGCAGGACCAAGAGACCCAGTACTTC
>few|TRBV10-3|TRBD1|TRBJ1-5
CATREVTGVGQPQHF
TGTGCCACCAGGGAGGTAACAGGGGTCGGGCAGCCCCAGCATTTT
>once|TRBV19|-|TRBJ2-1
CASSLTRREQFF
TGTGCCAGTAGTCTGACTAGACGTGAGCAGTTCTTC
>once|TRBV4-3|TRBD1|TRBJ2-7
CASSQGTGQAYEQYF
TGCGCCAGCAGCCAAGGGACCGGACAGGCCTACGAGCAGTACTTC
>once|TRBV7-6|-|TRBJ2-1
CASSSDPSSYNEQFF
TGTGCCAGCAGCTCGGACCCAAGCTCCTACAATGAGCAGTTCTTC
>-|TRBV7-9|-|TRBJ2-3
CATDTQYF
TGTGCCACCGATACGCAGTATTTT